What follows are 6 T cell receptor beta chains derived from one specimen sequenced in a study of cytomegalovirus exposure and HLA in healthy donors. PCR employed 60 Vbeta and 13 Jbeta primers. Data came from immunoSEQ multiplex PCR; TCRdb stores just in-frame clones and leaves some out. The repertoire consists of around 130,000 clones, with roughly 82% occurring once and the leading ten covering roughly 3%. What was sequenced was PBMCs. These receptors all come from a man in his forties or fifties in good health and CMV-seronegative.

J is TRBJ2-1 and V is TRBV5-1; no firm D call. Germline V gene data show CDR1 as SGHRS and CDR2 as YFSETQ. The CDR3 is made up of 13 amino acids. V lost 0 bases and J lost 3, with 4 bases in between. The CDR3 spells CASSLDYYNEQFF. The CDR3 DNA follows: TGCGCCAGCAGCTTGGATTACTACAATGAGCAGTTCTTC.

V is TRBV4-2 and J is TRBJ1-2; TRBD1 is a possible D gene (5 bases). The CDR3 sequence is 17 residues long. Germline values: CDR1 LGHNA, CDR2 YNFKEQ. V was clipped by 0 bases and J by 8 bases, with 22 bases between them. In DNA, the CDR3 is TGTGCCAGCAGCCAAGAAGAAGGTGTAGGGGAAGTAACCGGCTACACCTTC. Residues: CASSQEEGVGEVTGYTF.

CDR3 in amino acids: CASSLESGEYNEQFF. The CDR3, as DNA: TGTGCCAGCAGCTTAGAGAGCGGGGAGTACAATGAGCAGTTCTTC. The rearrangement links TRBV7-9 to TRBJ2-1, with TRBD2 matching over 7 bases. The CDR3 consists of 15 residues. The V gene end was trimmed by 1 base and the J gene end by 4 bases; junction bases not matched to a gene: 4. The germline V gene has CDR1 SEHNR and CDR2 FQNEAQ (reference sequence).

This sequence joins TRBV19 and TRBJ2-5, with 7 bases fitting TRBD2. CDR3 length equals 14 residues. The germline gives CDR1 LNHDA, CDR2 SQIVND (reference sequence). V trimming: 3 bases; J trimming: 4 bases; junction bases outside the gene matches: 5. CDR3 region: CASSMGTTTETQYF. CDR3 DNA: TGTGCCAGTAGTATGGGGACTACCACAGAGACCCAGTACTTC.

The chain couples TRBV4-1 to TRBJ2-5; 8 bases agree with TRBD2. The ends lost 4 bases at V and 4 bases at J; junction bases unmatched: 11. The CDR3 length is 16 residues. Germline lookup yields CDR1 MGHRA and CDR2 YSYEKL. This chain's CDR3 is CASSRGSGGQGETQYF. The CDR3 region has the DNA TGCGCCAGCAGCCGAGGCAGCGGGGGCCAGGGAGAGACCCAGTACTTC.

V is TRBV4-1 and J is TRBJ2-7; TRBD1 agrees at 8 bases. V lost 4 bases to trimming and J lost 3 bases; unmatched junction nucleotides: 17. The CDR3 extends over 18 amino acids. The germline CDR1 and CDR2 sequences are MGHRA and YSYEKL. CDR3 DNA sequence: TGCGCCAGCAGCCTATCGCAACCGGGACAGGACCCCCTCTACGAGCAGTACTTC. Translating gives CASSLSQPGQDPLYEQYF.